This T cell receptor beta chain was profiled in a study of T-cell reconstitution after alpha-beta-depleted transplantation in children. This clonotype was counted ten times or more. Its antigen is currently unknown. Trimming shortened V by 5 bases and J by 5 bases, and 9 bases separated the two germline ends. CDR1 is DFQATT and CDR2 is SNEGSKA in the germline V gene (reference sequence). The length of the CDR3 is 11 residues. Unique molecular identifiers tagged the TCRbeta library. TCRdb redid the calling of the PCR reads with MiXCR, one entry per CDR3 protein. The data show about 190,000 distinct CDR3 sequences, approximately 12% seen once. Study-wide results and limits: It was reported that alpha-beta T cells came from several hundred expanded graft clones (about two months after transplant). From surviving recipient T cells and thymic progenitors came the high day-60 TCRbeta diversity observed in some patients. From newly produced T cells came most of the T-cell counts and diversity one year after transplant.

The chain uses TRBV20-1 and TRBJ1-1; D is possibly TRBD1 (5 bases). The source was PBMCs, collected before TCRalphabeta/CD19-depleted stem cell transplant. This sequence originates from a boy younger than 10 with acute myeloid leukemia, due to receive a stem cell transplant. CDR3 DNA sequence: TGCAGTGCTGTACCAGGGACTGAAGCTTTCTTT. Protein sequence: CSAVPGTEAFF.